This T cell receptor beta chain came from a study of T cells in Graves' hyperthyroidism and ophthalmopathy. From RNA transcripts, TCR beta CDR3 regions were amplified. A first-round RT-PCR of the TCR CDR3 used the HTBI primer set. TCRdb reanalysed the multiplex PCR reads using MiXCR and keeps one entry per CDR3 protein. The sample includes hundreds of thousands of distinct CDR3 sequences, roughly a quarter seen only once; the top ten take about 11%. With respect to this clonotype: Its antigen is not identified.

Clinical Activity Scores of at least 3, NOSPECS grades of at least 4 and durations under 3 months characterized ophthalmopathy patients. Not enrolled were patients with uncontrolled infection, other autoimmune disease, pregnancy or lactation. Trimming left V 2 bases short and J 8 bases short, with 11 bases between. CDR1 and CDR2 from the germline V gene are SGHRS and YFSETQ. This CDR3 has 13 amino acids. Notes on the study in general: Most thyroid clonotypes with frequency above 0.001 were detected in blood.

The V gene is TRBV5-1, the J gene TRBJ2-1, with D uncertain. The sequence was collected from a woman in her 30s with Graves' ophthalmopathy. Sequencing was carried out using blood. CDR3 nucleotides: TGCGCCAGCAGCTTAGAGTTGGGCGATGAGCAGTTCTTC. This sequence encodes CASSLELGDEQFF.